The rows below give T cell receptor beta chains drawn from one sample of a study of T-cell memory formation after mild COVID-19. In TCRdb, the 5' RACE reads were re-called with MiXCR into one record per CDR3 protein. This sample has roughly 560,000 distinct CDR3 sequences, with roughly 22% found just once. Sequencing was performed on PBMCs or a T cell subset sorted from them (not recorded which). The receptors originated from an adult woman who had mild COVID-19 (a few samples of this study predate the infection). Cell type and time point are not known. Each CDR3 is given with its conserved first and last residue. Each record gives: J gene, V gene, CDR3 protein.

J: TRBJ2-4; V: TRBV18; CDR3: CASSPSEAVMAKNIQYF
J: TRBJ1-3; V: TRBV14; CDR3: CASSPRDFGNTIYF
J: TRBJ2-2; V: TRBV5-1; CDR3: CASSRQGHLANTGELFF
J: TRBJ2-7; V: TRBV29-1; CDR3: CSIRQGASYEQYF
J: TRBJ2-1; V: TRBV18; CDR3: CASSPQREVYNEQFF
J: TRBJ2-3; V: TRBV3-1; CDR3: CASSPLAGADTQYF
J: TRBJ2-1; V: TRBV6-1; CDR3: CASSVPGLAVLAYNEQFF
J: TRBJ2-7; V: TRBV29-1; CDR3: CSARTGGTYEQYF
J: TRBJ1-1; V: TRBV20-1; CDR3: CSARDPRAILEAFF
J: TRBJ2-7; V: TRBV12-3/TRBV12-4; CDR3: CASSPIAGSSYEQYF
J: TRBJ2-1; V: TRBV12-3/TRBV12-4; CDR3: CASSWREGNEQFF
J: TRBJ1-2; V: TRBV24-1; CDR3: CATSVGTGGGYTF
J: TRBJ2-5; V: TRBV18; CDR3: CASSHPTSRSETQYF
J: TRBJ2-3; V: TRBV11-2; CDR3: CASSILSGGSTDTQYF
J: TRBJ2-2; V: TRBV6-5; CDR3: CASSYQGGLTGELFF
J: TRBJ2-7; V: TRBV7-9; CDR3: CASSLGPAGEQYF
J: TRBJ2-3; V: TRBV5-1; CDR3: CASSLGGKSDTQYF
J: TRBJ2-3; V: TRBV20-1; CDR3: CSAAGGTYYSTDTQYF
J: TRBJ2-6; V: TRBV20-1; CDR3: CSARARGASGANVLTF
J: TRBJ2-7; V: TRBV10-3; CDR3: CAISERGAYEQYF
J: TRBJ1-2; V: TRBV7-9; CDR3: CASTPRVGDGYTF
J: TRBJ2-1; V: TRBV7-7; CDR3: CASSLSGRYNEQFF
J: TRBJ1-2; V: TRBV7-2; CDR3: CASYGPDGYTF
J: TRBJ1-1; V: TRBV7-2; CDR3: CASSLAQANTEAFF
J: TRBJ2-7; V: TRBV5-1; CDR3: CASSLNSGAYEQYF
J: TRBJ2-7; V: TRBV7-2; CDR3: CASIERTGNDYEQYF
J: TRBJ2-1; V: TRBV7-9; CDR3: CASERGGEYNEQFF
J: TRBJ2-3; V: TRBV7-2; CDR3: CASSSIFGAWGTDTQYF
J: TRBJ2-1; V: TRBV4-3; CDR3: CASSHRGLAGGVYNEQFF
J: TRBJ2-7; V: TRBV20-1; CDR3: CSARPTGAGSYEQYF
J: TRBJ2-2; V: TRBV10-2; CDR3: CASRPSGQNTGELFF
J: TRBJ1-3; V: TRBV5-1; CDR3: CASSPAGQSSSGNTIYF
J: TRBJ2-7; V: TRBV6-5; CDR3: CASSPDPGQAYEQYF
J: TRBJ1-1; V: TRBV4-2; CDR3: CASSQDPTGGTEAFF
J: TRBJ2-3; V: TRBV12-3/TRBV12-4; CDR3: CASSQPGQGFTDTQYF
J: TRBJ2-5; V: TRBV20-1; CDR3: CSAREPFSSTQYF
J: TRBJ2-1; V: TRBV20-1; CDR3: CSAKPFSGGRINEQFF
J: TRBJ1-1; V: TRBV4-1; CDR3: CASSQVGNTEAFF
J: TRBJ2-3; V: TRBV2; CDR3: CAERGGPSTDTQYF
J: TRBJ2-3; V: TRBV9; CDR3: CASSVGGYLTDTQYF
J: TRBJ2-3; V: TRBV20-1; CDR3: CSLSWGTDTQYF
J: TRBJ2-1; V: TRBV18; CDR3: CASSPRNSGSNEQFF
J: TRBJ1-2; V: TRBV7-2; CDR3: CASSLDRGRGGYTF
J: TRBJ2-7; V: TRBV19; CDR3: CASRPGLASYEQYF
J: TRBJ2-3; V: TRBV9; CDR3: CASSVEEDTDTQYF
J: TRBJ2-2; V: TRBV6-5; CDR3: CASSYTLGGNTGELFF
J: TRBJ1-1; V: TRBV24-1; CDR3: CATSDQTGAEAFF
J: TRBJ1-2; V: TRBV4-3; CDR3: CASSQDWTEATGGYTF
J: TRBJ2-7; V: TRBV7-8; CDR3: CASSSGTSGYYEQYF
J: TRBJ1-1; V: TRBV9; CDR3: CASSGGTGYMNTEAFF